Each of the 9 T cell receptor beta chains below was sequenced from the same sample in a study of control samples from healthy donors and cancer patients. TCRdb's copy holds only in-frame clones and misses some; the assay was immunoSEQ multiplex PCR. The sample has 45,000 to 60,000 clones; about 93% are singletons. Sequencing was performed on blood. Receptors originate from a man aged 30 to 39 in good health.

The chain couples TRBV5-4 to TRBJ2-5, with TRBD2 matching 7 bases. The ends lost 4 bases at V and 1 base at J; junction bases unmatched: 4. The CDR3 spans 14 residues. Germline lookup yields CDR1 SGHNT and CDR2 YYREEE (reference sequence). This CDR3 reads CASSGSGVQETQYF. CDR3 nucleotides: TGTGCCAGCAGCGGGAGCGGGGTCCAAGAGACCCAGTACTTC. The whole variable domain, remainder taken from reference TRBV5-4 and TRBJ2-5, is ETGVTQSPTHLIKTRGQQVTLRCSSQSGHNTVSWYQQALGQGPQFIFQYYREEENGRGNFPPRFSGLQFPNYSSELNVNALELDDSALYLCASSGSGVQETQYFGPGTRLLVL.

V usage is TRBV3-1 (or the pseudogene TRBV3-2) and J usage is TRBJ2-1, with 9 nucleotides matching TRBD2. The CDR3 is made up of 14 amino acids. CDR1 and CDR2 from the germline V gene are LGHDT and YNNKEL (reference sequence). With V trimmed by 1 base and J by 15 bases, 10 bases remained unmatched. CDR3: CASSQVLAGVQPFF. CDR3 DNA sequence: TGTGCCAGCAGCCAAGTTTTAGCGGGAGTTCAGCCGTTCTTC.

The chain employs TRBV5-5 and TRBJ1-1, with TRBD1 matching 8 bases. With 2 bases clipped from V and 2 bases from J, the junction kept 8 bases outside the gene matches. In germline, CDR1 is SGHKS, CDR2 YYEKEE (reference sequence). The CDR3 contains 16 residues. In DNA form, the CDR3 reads TGTGCCAGCAGCTTCAACGACAGGGGAGTCAACACTGAAGCTTTCTTT. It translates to CASSFNDRGVNTEAFF.

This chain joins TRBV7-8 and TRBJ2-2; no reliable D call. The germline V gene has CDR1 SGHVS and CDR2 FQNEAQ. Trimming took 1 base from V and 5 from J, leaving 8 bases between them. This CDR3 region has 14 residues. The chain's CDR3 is CASSLGASTGELFF. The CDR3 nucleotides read TGTGCCAGCAGCTTAGGCGCTAGTACCGGGGAGCTGTTTTTT.

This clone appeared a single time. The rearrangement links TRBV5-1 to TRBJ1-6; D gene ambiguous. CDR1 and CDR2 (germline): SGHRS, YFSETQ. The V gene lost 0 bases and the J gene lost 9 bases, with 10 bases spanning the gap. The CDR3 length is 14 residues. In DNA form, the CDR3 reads TGCGCCAGCAGCTTGGGGACCTTGGGTTCACCCCTCCACTTT. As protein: CASSLGTLGSPLHF.

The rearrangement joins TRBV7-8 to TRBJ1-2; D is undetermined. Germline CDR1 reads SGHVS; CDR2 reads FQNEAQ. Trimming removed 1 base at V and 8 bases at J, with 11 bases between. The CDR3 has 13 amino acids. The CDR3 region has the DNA TGTGCCAGCAGCTTAGGAGGAGGATACGGCTACACCTTC. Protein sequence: CASSLGGGYGYTF. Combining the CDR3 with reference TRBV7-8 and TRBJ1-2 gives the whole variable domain GAGVSQSPRYKVAKRGQDVALRCDPISGHVSLFWYQQALGQGPEFLTYFQNEAQLDKSGLPSDRFFAERPEGSVSTLKIQRTQQEDSAVYLCASSLGGGYGYTFGSGTRLTVV.

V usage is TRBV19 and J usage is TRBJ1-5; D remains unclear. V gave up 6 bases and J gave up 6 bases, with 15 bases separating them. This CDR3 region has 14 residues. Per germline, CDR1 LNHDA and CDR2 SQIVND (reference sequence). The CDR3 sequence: CASSRDFRGQPQHF. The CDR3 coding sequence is TGTGCCAGTAGCCGGGATTTTCGGGGTCAGCCCCAGCATTTT.

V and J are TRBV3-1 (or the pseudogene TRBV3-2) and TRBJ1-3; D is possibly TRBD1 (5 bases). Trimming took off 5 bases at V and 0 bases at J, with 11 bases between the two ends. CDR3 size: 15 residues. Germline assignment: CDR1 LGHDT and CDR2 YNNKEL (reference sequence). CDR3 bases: TGTGCCAGCAGCAGAGACAGACTCTCTGGAAACACCATATATTTT. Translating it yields CASSRDRLSGNTIYF.

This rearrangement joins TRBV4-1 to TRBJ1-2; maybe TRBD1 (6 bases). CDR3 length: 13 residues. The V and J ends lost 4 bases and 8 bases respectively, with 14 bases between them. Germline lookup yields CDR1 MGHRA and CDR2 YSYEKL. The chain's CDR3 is CASSPPTGPGYTF. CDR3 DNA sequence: TGCGCCAGCAGCCCCCCGACAGGCCCAGGCTACACCTTC.